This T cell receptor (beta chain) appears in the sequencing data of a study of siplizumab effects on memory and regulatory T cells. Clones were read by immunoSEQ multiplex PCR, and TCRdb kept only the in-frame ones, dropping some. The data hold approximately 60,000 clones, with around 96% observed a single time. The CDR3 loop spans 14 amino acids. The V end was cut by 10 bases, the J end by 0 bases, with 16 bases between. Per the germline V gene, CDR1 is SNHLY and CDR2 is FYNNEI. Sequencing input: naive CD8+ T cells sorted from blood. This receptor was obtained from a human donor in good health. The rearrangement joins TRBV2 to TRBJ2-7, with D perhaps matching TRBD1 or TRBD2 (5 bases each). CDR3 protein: CATQGTGDSYEQYF. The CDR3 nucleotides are TGTGCCACCCAAGGGACCGGCGACTCCTACGAGCAGTACTTC.